One T cell receptor beta chain is described in this entry. At one boundary the junction diverges from the germline segment, which might be a read error. The data derive from a study of blood T cell repertoires in COVID-19. Study-level background: Researchers got acute and convalescent COVID-19 samples from the United States, Italy and Spain. T cells, B-cell-depleted T cells, or PBMCs provided the cDNA or gDNA that served as material.

The CDR3 loop spans 14 amino acids. Germline lookup yields CDR1 SGHNT and CDR2 YYREEE (reference sequence). The authors' processing: Amplifying reference gene primers gave estimates of nucleated cell counts. TCRdb's table, derived via immunoSEQ multiplex PCR, lists solely in-frame clones and lacks some. D and trimming come from the DNA, and the V and J calls and clone size come from that table. The sample contains 100,000 to 150,000 clones, around 83% of which appear only once. The sequencing sample was made of peripheral blood. The TCR originated in a middle-aged man with active or convalescent COVID-19. V gene TRBV5-4 combines with J gene TRBJ1-3; 12 nucleotides line up with TRBD1. CDR3 sequence: CASTLGGTGGVGDF. DNA of the CDR3: TGTGCCAGCACCCTTGGAGGGACAGGGGGCGTCGGCGATTTT.